The sequence of this T cell receptor beta chain was determined in a study of long-term antiretroviral therapy in people with HIV. Study-level results: Post-ART samples showed increased diversity that remained below transplant donor control levels. In HIV, the repertoires covered a tighter span of CDR3 lengths than in controls.

The study drew at least one pre-ART and at least two post-ART PBMC samples from every donor. Runs used v3.0 of the immunoSEQ assay and were done at survey level. Each sample aimed for roughly 40,000-50,000 sequenced T-cell genomes. Sequencing used immunoSEQ multiplex PCR; TCRdb keeps in-frame clones, though not all of them. The sample has over 7,000 clones, about 80% seen once. This clone has a handful of counts. Its antigen remains unknown. V was clipped by 7 bases and J by 5 bases, with 14 bases between them. Germline CDR1 is MNHEY and CDR2 is SMNVEV (reference sequence). The CDR3 runs to 14 residues.

The rearrangement uses TRBV27 and TRBJ2-2; possible D gene TRBD2, 6 bases. Sequences were derived from unsorted PBMCs, sampled 0.1 years after starting antiretroviral therapy. This sequence was found in a man aged 35-49 years with HIV. As DNA, the CDR3 is TGTGCCAGCAACAAGGGAGGAGGTACCGGGGAGCTGTTTTTT. It encodes CASNKGGGTGELFF.